This T cell receptor beta chain was captured by sequencing in a study of beta chain features in type 1 diabetes. Study summary: On cell yields, gender and age, patients and healthy donors were similar.

Overall study findings and caveats: Moderate yet significant TCRB CDR3 shortening was seen in Type 1 diabetes patients in all four CD4+ subsets. More deletions and fewer insertions at VDJ junctions were seen in type 1 diabetes patients.

Notes on this clone: The antigen remains undetermined.

Expressed TCRB transcripts were sequenced because the isolated RNA had all been reverse transcribed beforehand. Roughly 3.5 million reads per sample on average were obtained from naive, central memory and regulatory T cell samples. Method: immunoSEQ multiplex PCR; TCRdb's copy keeps in-frame clones and lacks some. The repertoire includes a few hundred thousand clones, roughly 17% of them detected once, and 0.08% to 0.095% sits in the top ten. This CDR3 comprises 12 residues. CDR1 is MGHRA, CDR2 YSYEKL, per germline. V was cut by 3 bases and J by 9 bases, with 8 bases left in between. CD4+ cells of the naive, central memory, regulatory and stem cell-like memory types were sorted via CD45RO/CCR7/CD25/CD127/CD95/CD27.

The sequencing sample was made of naive CD4+ T cells from blood. The chain links TRBV4-1 to TRBJ2-2; D not resolved. The sequence came from a man aged 25 to 40 with type 1 diabetes. The CDR3 loop is CASSHPFRELFF. Here the CDR3 DNA reads TGCGCCAGCAGCCATCCCTTCCGGGAGCTGTTTTTT.